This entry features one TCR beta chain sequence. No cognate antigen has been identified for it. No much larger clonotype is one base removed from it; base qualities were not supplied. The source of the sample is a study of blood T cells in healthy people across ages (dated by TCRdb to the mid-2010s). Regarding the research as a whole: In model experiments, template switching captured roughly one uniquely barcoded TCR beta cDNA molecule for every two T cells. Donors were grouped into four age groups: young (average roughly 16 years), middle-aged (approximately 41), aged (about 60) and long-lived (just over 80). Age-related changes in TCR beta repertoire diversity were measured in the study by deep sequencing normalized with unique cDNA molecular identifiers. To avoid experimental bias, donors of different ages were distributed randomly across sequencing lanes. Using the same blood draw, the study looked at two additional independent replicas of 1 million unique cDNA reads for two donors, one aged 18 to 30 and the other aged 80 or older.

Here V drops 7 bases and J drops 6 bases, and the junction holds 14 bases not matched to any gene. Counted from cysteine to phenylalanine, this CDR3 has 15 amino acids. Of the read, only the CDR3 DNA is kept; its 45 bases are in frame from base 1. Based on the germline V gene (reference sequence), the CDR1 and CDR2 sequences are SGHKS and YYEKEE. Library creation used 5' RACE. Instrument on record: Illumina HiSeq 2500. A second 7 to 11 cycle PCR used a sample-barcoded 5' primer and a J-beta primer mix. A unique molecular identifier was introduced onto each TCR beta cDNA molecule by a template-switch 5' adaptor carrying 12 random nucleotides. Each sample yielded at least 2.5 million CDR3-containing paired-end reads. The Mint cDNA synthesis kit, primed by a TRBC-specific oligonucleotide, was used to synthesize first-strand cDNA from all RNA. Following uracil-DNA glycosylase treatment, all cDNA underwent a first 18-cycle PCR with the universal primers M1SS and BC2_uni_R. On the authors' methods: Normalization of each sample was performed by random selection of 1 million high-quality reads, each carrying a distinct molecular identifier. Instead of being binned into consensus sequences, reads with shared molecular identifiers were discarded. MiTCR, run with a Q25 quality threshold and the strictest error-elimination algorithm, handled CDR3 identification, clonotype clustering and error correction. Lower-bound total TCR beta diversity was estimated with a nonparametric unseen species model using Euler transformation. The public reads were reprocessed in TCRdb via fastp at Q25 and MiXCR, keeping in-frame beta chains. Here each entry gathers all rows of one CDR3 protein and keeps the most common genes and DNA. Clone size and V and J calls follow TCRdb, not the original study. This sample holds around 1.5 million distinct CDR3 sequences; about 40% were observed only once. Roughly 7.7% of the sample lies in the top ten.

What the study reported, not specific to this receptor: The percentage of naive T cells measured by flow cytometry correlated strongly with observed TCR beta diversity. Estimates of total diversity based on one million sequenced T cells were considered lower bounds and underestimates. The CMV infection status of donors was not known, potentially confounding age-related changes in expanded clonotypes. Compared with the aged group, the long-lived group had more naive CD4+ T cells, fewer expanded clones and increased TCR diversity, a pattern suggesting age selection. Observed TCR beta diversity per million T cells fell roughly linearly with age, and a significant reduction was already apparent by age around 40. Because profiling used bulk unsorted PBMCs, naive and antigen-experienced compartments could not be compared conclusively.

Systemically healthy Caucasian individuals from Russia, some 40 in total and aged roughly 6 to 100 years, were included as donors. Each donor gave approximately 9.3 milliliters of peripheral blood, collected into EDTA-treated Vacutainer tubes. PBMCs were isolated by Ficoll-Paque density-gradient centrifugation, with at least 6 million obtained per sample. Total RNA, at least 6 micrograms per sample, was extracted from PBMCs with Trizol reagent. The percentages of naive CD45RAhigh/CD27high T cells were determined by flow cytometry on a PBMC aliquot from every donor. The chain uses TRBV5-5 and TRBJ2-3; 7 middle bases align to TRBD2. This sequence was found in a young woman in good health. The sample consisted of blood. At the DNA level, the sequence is TGTGCCAGCGGGGGGGAGTTAGCTCTGTGGGATACGCAGTATTTT. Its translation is CASGGELALWDTQYF.